This entry lists 5 T cell receptor delta chains sequenced from one sample in a study of γδ T cells in repeated Plasmodium falciparum infection. Bulk repertoires came from Vgamma9/Vdelta2+ or Vdelta2-negative gammadelta T cells flow-sorted from PBMC. TCRdb reprocessed the multiplex PCR reads using CATT. The table has 75,000 to 95,000 delta-chain clones, 0.9% to 1% seen once. Sequencing was done on a sample of gamma-delta T cells from blood. All receptors derive from a pool of human donors (malaria-infected and uninfected, not separated).

This clone was seen more than once but under ten times. TCRdb has a much larger clone's protein, which differs at residue 8 from the translation of this DNA, likely because of a read error; what is shown is the protein translated from the DNA. The V and J genes are TRDV2 and TRDJ1; D is possibly TRDD2 or TRDD3 (5 bases each). TCRdb carries no J gene annotation; the J gene was assigned here by matching the DNA with germline. This CDR3 is 18 amino acids long. CDR1 and CDR2 from the germline V gene are GEAIGNYY and EKD. Trimming took 7 bases from V and 2 from J, leaving 28 bases between them. In nucleotides, the CDR3 is TGTGCCTGCTACCACGGGACTAGGGGACCTACAGGGACCGATAAACTCATCTTT. This translates into CACYHGTRGPTGTDKLIF.

This clone was detected a few times. The mismatch at residue 7 between this DNA's translation and the TCRdb protein of a much larger clone likely reflects a read error; the protein shown is translated from the DNA. The CDR3, as DNA: TGTGCTCTTGGGACCAGCGACTACGTGCCCTGGGGGATCCCCACCGATAAACTCATCTTT. Its protein product is CALGTSDYVPWGIPTDKLIF. The chain is built from TRDV1 and TRDJ1; TRDD3 agrees at 9 bases. Assignment of the J gene here rests on matching the DNA to germline, because TCRdb gives none. J was trimmed by 1 base and V by 5 bases; bases with no gene match: 20. Germline V gene lookup returns CDR1 TSWWSYY and CDR2 QGS. The CDR3 is made up of 20 amino acids.

For this clone: TCRdb records a much larger clone's protein for this DNA, with a difference at residue 6 that likely arises from a read error; the protein given is the translation of the DNA. The chain joins TRDV1 to TRDJ1; TRDD3 agrees at 9 bases. Losses at the gene ends were 2 bases for V and 0 bases for J; bases not matched to a gene: 10. The CDR3 consists of 18 residues. Germline values: CDR1 TSWWSYY, CDR2 QGS. CDR3: CALGESPGGSPYTDKLIF. The DNA for the CDR3 is TGTGCTCTTGGGGAAAGTCCTGGGGGATCACCGTACACCGATAAACTCATCTTT.

This clone was picked up a small number of times. A read error likely explains why the TCRdb protein, taken from a much larger clone, differs from this DNA's translation at residue 3; the protein shown is translated from the DNA. V and J are TRDV2 and TRDJ1; tentatively, D is TRDD3 (6 bases). The J gene was missing in TCRdb and was found by matching the end of the DNA to germline. The germline CDR1 and CDR2 sequences are GEAIGNYY and EKD. The CDR3 sequence is 14 residues long. In DNA form, the CDR3 reads TGTGCCCGTGACACCGCAGGGGATTCCGATAAACTCATCTTT. Translating gives CARDTAGDSDKLIF.

This clone has a handful of counts. With a far larger clone one base away, a read error is the likely cause. This specimen includes other DNA sequences encoding the same CDR3. This sequence joins TRDV1 and TRDJ1; the D gene could be TRDD2 or TRDD3 (6 bases each). Since TCRdb gives no J gene, matching the DNA to germline was used here to assign it. The CDR3 runs 22 residues. CDR1 and CDR2 (germline): TSWWSYY, QGS. CDR3 region: CALGDRPSYGPKGLGLTFKLIF. CDR3 nucleotides: TGCGCTCTTGGGGACAGACCCTCCTACGGTCCGAAGGGCCTGGGGCTGACTTTCAAACTCATCTTT.